Below, 11 T cell receptor beta chains from the same sample are listed, as sequenced in a study of beta chain features in type 1 diabetes. For these TCRs, the target antigens are not known. Study results and limitations: Type 1 diabetes patients had TCRB CDR3s that were shorter (moderately but significantly so) in all four CD4+ subsets.

Reverse transcription of all isolated RNA meant that expressed TCRB transcripts were sequenced. TCRdb's copy holds only in-frame clones and misses some; the assay was immunoSEQ multiplex PCR. The sample includes more than 550,000 clones, 11% to 15% of them seen just once. Sequenced: naive CD4+ T cells from blood. These receptors were taken from a man between 18 and 35 years old with type 1 diabetes.

This clone was counted only a few times. The chain employs TRBV7-9 and TRBJ2-3, with a possible D match to TRBD1 (7 bases). Per germline, CDR1 SEHNR and CDR2 FQNEAQ (reference sequence). Trimming removed 5 bases at V and 8 bases at J, with 20 bases between. This CDR3 has 15 amino acids. CDR3 sequence: CASSRTGLTRGTQYF. The CDR3 nucleotides read TGTGCCAGCAGCCGGACAGGACTAACCCGGGGTACGCAGTATTTT.

This rearrangement joins TRBV14 to TRBJ2-7, with 9 bases fitting TRBD2. The CDR3 consists of 15 residues. Trimming cost V 4 bases and J 0 bases; bases outside gene matches: 4. CDR1 and CDR2 from the germline V gene are SGHDN and FVKESK. CDR3 bases: TGTGCCAGCAGCCCAGAGCGGGGGGACTCCTACGAGCAGTACTTC. Translated, it gives CASSPERGDSYEQYF.

This clone was seen more than once but under ten times. The CDR3, as DNA: TGTGCCTGGGGGACCGGATGGTCTGAAACCGGGGAGCTGTTTTTT. Translated, it gives CAWGTGWSETGELFF. The chain uses TRBV30 and TRBJ2-2, with D perhaps being TRBD1 or TRBD2 (5 bases each). Trimming pared 5 bases from V and 5 bases from J, leaving 18 bases between. The CDR3 spans 15 residues. CDR1 is GTSNPN and CDR2 is SVGIG in the germline V gene (reference sequence).

This clone has just a few counts. The chain has TRBV5-4 and TRBJ2-5; D may match TRBD1 or TRBD2 (5 bases each). Germline V gene data show CDR1 as SGHNT and CDR2 as YYREEE (reference sequence). Trimming left V 2 bases short and J 0 bases short, with 14 bases between. This CDR3 is 16 amino acids long. The CDR3 DNA reads as TGTGCCAGCAGCTTTAGTCGGGGCGTGTACCAAGAGACCCAGTACTTC. Translation: CASSFSRGVYQETQYF.

V gene TRBV5-1 combines with J gene TRBJ2-1; the D is unclear. V was shortened by 0 bases and J by 6 bases, with 7 bases between the two germline ends. The CDR3 length is 13 residues. CDR1 SGHRS and CDR2 YFSETQ come from the germline V gene. Written as DNA, the CDR3 is TGCGCCAGCAGCTTGGGACTTCTCAATGAGCAGTTCTTC. It codes for CASSLGLLNEQFF.

V and J are TRBV4-2 and TRBJ2-7; 12 bases line up with TRBD2. The J segment lost 2 bases and the V segment lost 1 base, leaving 3 bases of the junction unmatched. CDR1 LGHNA and CDR2 YNFKEQ come from the germline V gene. This CDR3 spans 16 amino acids. The CDR3 spells CASSQGLAGVPYEQYF. The CDR3 DNA follows: TGTGCCAGCAGCCAAGGACTAGCGGGGGTCCCCTACGAGCAGTACTTC.

The V call is TRBV14, the J call TRBJ2-5, with D maybe TRBD1 (5 bases). Trimming took 8 bases from V and 2 from J, leaving 12 bases between them. Germline V lookup: CDR1 SGHDN, CDR2 FVKESK. The CDR3 is 13 amino acids. As DNA, the CDR3 is TGTGCCAGCGCCTGGGGCCCTCAAGAGACCCAGTACTTC. It specifies CASAWGPQETQYF.

This clone occurred once. The chain recombines TRBV6-1 with TRBJ2-3; a possible D gene is TRBD2 (6 bases). The CDR3 is made up of 15 amino acids. Germline V gene data show CDR1 as MNHNS and CDR2 as SASEGT. CDR3 nucleotides: TGTGCTATACGGAGCGGGCCCTATGTCACAGATACGCAGTATTTT. Translating gives CAIRSGPYVTDTQYF.

The rearrangement joins TRBV4-1 to TRBJ1-5; D not resolved. The V end was cut by 0 bases, the J end by 5 bases, with 11 bases between. The CDR3 has 15 amino acids. The germline gives CDR1 MGHRA, CDR2 YSYEKL. The CDR3: CASSQEGGADQPQHF. Here the CDR3 DNA reads TGCGCCAGCAGCCAAGAAGGAGGCGCGGATCAGCCCCAGCATTTT.

J is TRBJ2-2 and V is TRBV5-1; 11 bases align to TRBD2. Germline V gene lookup returns CDR1 SGHRS and CDR2 YFSETQ. The CDR3 extends over 14 amino acids. The junction had 2 bases not matched to a gene; V was cut back by 4 bases and J by 6 bases. This CDR3 is CASSATSGAGELFF. As DNA, the CDR3 is TGCGCCAGCAGCGCGACTAGCGGGGCCGGGGAGCTGTTTTTT. Using reference TRBV5-1 and TRBJ2-2 for the parts outside the CDR3, the full variable domain is KAGVTQTPRYLIKTRGQQVTLSCSPISGHRSVSWYQQTPGQGLQFLFEYFSETQRNKGNFPGRFSGRQFSNSRSEMNVSTLELGDSALYLCASSATSGAGELFFGEGSRLTVL.

This clone occurred a few times. V is TRBV2 and J is TRBJ2-5; D unresolved. The length of the CDR3 is 14 residues. The V end was cut by 6 bases, the J end by 5 bases, with 16 bases between. CDR1 is SNHLY and CDR2 is FYNNEI in the germline V gene. CDR3 sequence (DNA): TGTGCCAGCAGCCTAACTAACCTGTGGGAGACCCAGTACTTC. Amino acids: CASSLTNLWETQYF.